Below, 25 T cell receptor beta chains from the same sample are listed, as sequenced in a study of beta chain features in type 1 diabetes. The authors reverse transcribed all of the isolated RNA, so sequencing captured expressed TCRB transcripts. Sequenced by immunoSEQ multiplex PCR; TCRdb stores in-frame clones only, minus some. The sample includes 300,000 to 350,000 clones, roughly 15% of them seen just once. Sequencing was carried out using central memory CD4+ T cells from blood. The source is a man aged 25-40 years in good health.

This clone was detected only a few times. V usage is TRBV6-5 and J usage is TRBJ2-7; 9 bases are a match to TRBD2. The germline CDR1 and CDR2 sequences are MNHEY and SVGAGI. The V gene end was trimmed by 4 bases and the J gene end by 0 bases; junction bases not matched to a gene: 1. The CDR3 consists of 14 residues. The CDR3 DNA follows: TGTGCCAGCAGTTTTAGCGGGAGCTCCTACGAGCAGTACGTC. This sequence encodes CASSFSGSSYEQYV.

CDR3 residues: CSATEFDTEAFF. CDR3 nucleotide sequence: TGCAGCGCCACCGAATTCGACACTGAAGCTTTCTTT. V and J are TRBV29-1 and TRBJ1-1; D is unresolved. The ends were cut back, 7 bases at V and 3 bases at J, with 12 bases in the middle. The CDR3 sequence is 12 residues long. Germline CDR1 SQVTM, CDR2 ANQGSEA.

This clone has a handful of counts. This chain connects TRBV10-2 to TRBJ2-1; 9 bases agree with TRBD2. CDR3 length: 14 residues. Germline lookup yields CDR1 WSHSY and CDR2 SAAADI. The V segment lost 4 bases and the J segment 6 bases; nucleotides outside the gene matches: 4. This chain's CDR3 is CASSAVAGANEQFF. The CDR3 nucleotides are TGCGCCAGCAGTGCAGTAGCGGGGGCCAATGAGCAGTTCTTC.

This clone appeared once. The chain has TRBV27 and TRBJ2-5, with 8 bases aligning to TRBD2. The V gene end was trimmed by 5 bases and the J gene end by 0 bases; junction bases not matched to a gene: 8. Germline CDR1 MNHEY, CDR2 SMNVEV (reference sequence). CDR3 length equals 16 residues. CDR3 in amino acids: CASSPIPGLDQETQYF. The CDR3, as DNA: TGTGCCAGCAGTCCCATTCCGGGACTAGACCAAGAGACCCAGTACTTC.

The chain carries TRBV9 and TRBJ1-1; 7 nucleotides match TRBD1. V lost 0 bases to trimming and J lost 2 bases; unmatched junction nucleotides: 10. This CDR3 region has 17 residues. Germline CDR1 and CDR2: SGDLS and YYNGEE. DNA of the CDR3: TGTGCCAGCAGCGTAGACCCTACCACAGGGGTTAACACTGAAGCTTTCTTT. It translates to CASSVDPTTGVNTEAFF.

The sample holds a few counts of this clone. The CDR3 loop reads CSVEVTGSIAGELFF. Here the CDR3 DNA reads TGCAGCGTCGAGGTGACAGGTTCGATTGCCGGGGAGCTGTTTTTT. The genes are TRBV29-1 and TRBJ2-2, with a possible D match to TRBD1 (6 bases). The CDR3 has 15 amino acids. Germline V gives CDR1 SQVTM, CDR2 ANQGSEA. The ends were cut back, 6 bases at V and 6 bases at J, with 20 bases in the middle.

The sample holds a few counts of this clone. The chain joins TRBV27 to TRBJ2-1, with D possibly matching TRBD1 (6 bases). In germline, CDR1 is MNHEY, CDR2 SMNVEV (reference sequence). Trimming stripped 6 bases from V and 6 bases from J, with 12 bases between. This CDR3 comprises 13 residues. The CDR3 loop is CASSEDRTNEQFF. The CDR3 DNA is TGTGCCAGCAGCGAGGACAGAACCAATGAGCAGTTCTTC.

This chain uses TRBV29-1 with TRBJ2-1; 7 nucleotides match TRBD2. The V and J ends lost 7 bases and 4 bases, in that order; junction bases with no gene match: 10. Per the germline V gene, CDR1 is SQVTM and CDR2 is ANQGSEA. CDR3 length: 14 residues. This chain's CDR3 is CSAPQSAGYNEQFF. The DNA for the CDR3 is TGCAGCGCCCCGCAGTCAGCGGGGTACAATGAGCAGTTCTTC.

The chain employs TRBV9 and TRBJ2-3; 8 positions match TRBD2. V gave up 2 bases and J gave up 4 bases; unmatched junction bases: 3. Germline V gene data show CDR1 as SGDLS and CDR2 as YYNGEE. This CDR3 region has 14 residues. As DNA, the CDR3 is TGTGCCAGCAGCGTTAGCGGGGTATCAGATACGCAGTATTTT. It is translated as CASSVSGVSDTQYF.

This clone was seen only a few times. The chain employs TRBV4-1 and TRBJ2-2; D is perhaps TRBD1 (6 bases). V was pared by 0 bases and J by 4 bases, with 15 bases between. The CDR3 runs 17 residues. Per germline, CDR1 MGHRA and CDR2 YSYEKL. In DNA form, the CDR3 reads TGCGCCAGCAGCCAAGACCTCGGACAGTTTGGCACCGGGGAGCTGTTTTTT. Its translation is CASSQDLGQFGTGELFF.

The table lists this clone with a few counts. The rearrangement uses TRBV30 and TRBJ2-1; TRBD1 is a possible D gene (6 bases). The ends were cut back, 3 bases at V and 8 bases at J, with 17 bases in the middle. The CDR3 covers 14 residues. The germline gives CDR1 GTSNPN, CDR2 SVGIG (reference sequence). The CDR3 DNA reads as TGTGCCTGGAGAAAGGGGGTCTCCCCGGATGAGCAGTTCTTC. Amino acid sequence: CAWRKGVSPDEQFF. Full variable domain (remainder filled in from reference TRBV30 and TRBJ2-1): SQTIHQWPATLVQPVGSPLSLECTVEGTSNPNLYWYRQAAGRGLQLLFYSVGIGQISSEVPQNLSASRPQDRQFILSSKKLLLSDSGFYLCAWRKGVSPDEQFFGPGTRLTVL.

This clone was counted between two and nine times. The chain is built from TRBV5-8 and TRBJ2-7; D unclear. The CDR3 is made up of 12 amino acids. The ends were cut back, 3 bases at V and 6 bases at J, with 10 bases in the middle. CDR1 is SGHTS, CDR2 YDEGEE, per germline. The CDR3 is CASSSSFGEQYV. As DNA, the CDR3 is TGTGCCAGCAGCTCCTCCTTCGGCGAGCAGTACGTC.

The chain has TRBV12-5 and TRBJ1-2; D uncertain. V lost 1 base and J lost 5, with 5 bases in between. The V gene's germline CDR1 is LGHNT and CDR2 FRNRAP. The length of the CDR3 is 12 residues. The CDR3 DNA follows: TGTGCTAGTGGTTTGGAAGTATATGGCTACACCTTC. This gives the protein CASGLEVYGYTF.

The V call is TRBV19, the J call TRBJ1-1; D ambiguous. This CDR3 has 11 amino acids. Germline CDR1 LNHDA, CDR2 SQIVND (reference sequence). Trimming took off 3 bases at V and 8 bases at J, with 7 bases between the two ends. The CDR3: CASSILYEAFF. DNA for the CDR3: TGTGCCAGTAGTATTTTATACGAAGCTTTCTTT.

This clone appeared a few times. The rearrangement uses TRBV18 and TRBJ2-5; D not certain. The CDR3 sequence is 13 residues long. In germline, CDR1 is KGHSH, CDR2 LQKENI. V shed 4 bases and J shed 5 bases, with 11 bases lying between them. The CDR3 DNA sequence: TGTGCCAGCTCACTAGGATCCCGGGAGACCCAGTACTTC. It codes for CASSLGSRETQYF.

There are a few counts of this clone. The rearrangement uses TRBV9 and TRBJ1-2; 7 bases align to TRBD1. From germline, CDR1 is SGDLS and CDR2 YYNGEE. CDR3 length: 17 residues. Unmatched junction bases numbered 19, after V lost 4 bases and J lost 7 bases. Here the CDR3 reads CASSHPRWGAEGAGYTF. The CDR3 DNA follows: TGTGCCAGCAGCCACCCTCGCTGGGGTGCGGAGGGGGCTGGCTACACCTTC. The full variable domain, rest sourced from reference TRBV9 and TRBJ1-2, is DSGVTQTPKHLITATGQRVTLRCSPRSGDLSVYWYQQSLDQGLQFLIQYYNGEERAKGNILERFSAQQFPDLHSELNLSSLELGDSALYFCASSHPRWGAEGAGYTFGSGTRLTVV.

The genes are TRBV5-1 and TRBJ2-1; D call uncertain. Per germline, CDR1 SGHRS and CDR2 YFSETQ. The CDR3 is 15 residues long. V lost 5 bases, J lost 5 bases, and 17 bases lay in between. CDR3 bases: TGCGCCAGCAGTTTCTGGGGTAGAGGCGACAATGAGCAGTTCTTC. Encoded protein: CASSFWGRGDNEQFF. The whole variable domain, filled in from reference TRBV5-1 and TRBJ2-1, reads KAGVTQTPRYLIKTRGQQVTLSCSPISGHRSVSWYQQTPGQGLQFLFEYFSETQRNKGNFPGRFSGRQFSNSRSEMNVSTLELGDSALYLCASSFWGRGDNEQFFGPGTRLTVL.

The chain joins TRBV19 to TRBJ1-2, with D possibly TRBD1 on 5 matching bases. Germline V gene sequence: CDR1 LNHDA, CDR2 SQIVND (reference sequence). Trimming stripped 4 bases from V and 3 bases from J, with 12 bases between. CDR3 length equals 14 residues. The CDR3 region is CASSRGGTDYGYTF. DNA for the CDR3: TGTGCCAGTAGTAGGGGAGGGACCGACTATGGCTACACCTTC.

This clone has a count of ten or more. The rearrangement uses TRBV5-4 and TRBJ2-1; the D is unclear. Trimming removed 4 bases at V and 2 bases at J, with 10 bases between. The CDR3 spans 14 residues. Germline values: CDR1 SGHNT, CDR2 YYREEE (reference sequence). CDR3 protein: CASSVKGAYNEQFF. The CDR3 DNA reads as TGTGCCAGCAGCGTAAAGGGCGCCTACAATGAGCAGTTCTTC.

This clone has only a few counts. This rearrangement joins TRBV6-5 to TRBJ1-5; perhaps TRBD1 as D (5 bases). The V and J ends lost 3 bases and 4 bases respectively, with 10 bases between them. CDR3 length equals 14 residues. CDR1 MNHEY and CDR2 SVGAGI come from the germline V gene. The CDR3, as DNA: TGTGCCAGCAGTTATGGGGGGGTGAATCAGCCCCAGCATTTT. Residues: CASSYGGVNQPQHF.

The V gene is TRBV11-3, the J gene TRBJ2-3; 7 bases are a match to TRBD2. Germline CDR1 reads SGHNT; CDR2 reads YENEEA. The CDR3 runs 14 residues. Trimming cost V 3 bases and J 0 bases; bases outside gene matches: 0. The CDR3 is CASSFGRSTDTQYF. The CDR3 DNA reads as TGTGCCAGCAGCTTCGGGAGGAGCACAGATACGCAGTATTTT.

This clone came up a few times. The chain combines TRBV30 with TRBJ1-5; D uncertain. V lost 1 base and J lost 0, with 13 bases in between. The germline V gene encodes CDR1 GTSNPN and CDR2 SVGIG (reference sequence). The CDR3 contains 16 residues. This CDR3 is CAWSGQVGNSNQPQHF. The CDR3 nucleotides read TGTGCCTGGAGTGGGCAGGTCGGAAATAGCAATCAGCCCCAGCATTTT.

This clone was seen repeatedly, ten times or more. The chain joins TRBV7-2 to TRBJ2-1; TRBD2 matches at 7 bases. Germline V gene sequence: CDR1 SGHTA, CDR2 FQGNSA. The V gene end was trimmed by 5 bases and the J gene end by 2 bases; junction bases not matched to a gene: 6. The CDR3 is 15 residues long. CDR3 coding DNA: TGTGCCAGCAGCACGAGCGGGATCGCCTACAATGAGCAGTTCTTC. Amino acids: CASSTSGIAYNEQFF.

This clone was seen many times. The chain uses TRBV7-9 and TRBJ2-1; maybe TRBD2 (5 bases). The ends were cut back, 5 bases at V and 9 bases at J, with 20 bases in the middle. Germline values: CDR1 SEHNR, CDR2 FQNEAQ (reference sequence). The CDR3 consists of 15 residues. Written as DNA, the CDR3 is TGTGCCAGCAGCATTAGGACTGCCCCGAAGTCTGAGCAGTTCTTC. As protein: CASSIRTAPKSEQFF.

The chain has TRBV4-3 and TRBJ1-1; TRBD1 is a possible D gene (6 bases). The CDR3 runs 15 residues. Trimming cost V 0 bases and J 11 bases, with 19 bases left between them. CDR1 LGHNA and CDR2 YSLEER come from the germline V gene. The CDR3 nucleotides read TGCGCCAGCAGCCAAGAAATGGGGCAGCCGAGGGGGGCTTTCTTT. The encoded protein is CASSQEMGQPRGAFF.